This is a list of T cell receptor beta chains from one sample in a study of molecular identifiers for immune sequencing clone quantification. MiXCR was run by TCRdb on the PCR reads, yielding one entry per CDR3 protein. The sample yields hundreds of thousands of distinct CDR3 sequences, 20% seen once. Sequencing was done on a sample of naive CD8+ T cells from blood, with Jurkat cell RNA spiked in. These receptors all stem from a human donor in good health. Some libraries in this study had Jurkat cell RNA spiked in. The CDR3 runs from the conserved cysteine through the conserved F or W. D genes are given only for firm matches. Some rows mark clone size as missing; the rest say once, few, many or name a class of expanded clone.

v_call: TRBV27
d_call: .
clone_size: many
j_call: TRBJ2-5
cdr3_aa: CASSLLGLPETQYF
cdr3_nt: TGTGCCAGCAGTTTATTAGGATTGCCGGAGACCCAGTACTTC

v_call: TRBV27
d_call: .
clone_size: few
j_call: TRBJ2-7
cdr3_aa: CASSSVGVGGPHYEQYF
cdr3_nt: TGTGCCAGCAGTTCCGTAGGTGTAGGGGGACCCCACTACGAGCAGTACTTC

v_call: TRBV4-3
d_call: .
clone_size: many
j_call: TRBJ1-5
cdr3_aa: CASSQDLPLTLDQPQHF
cdr3_nt: TGCGCCAGCAGCCAAGACCTCCCCCTCACTCTGGATCAGCCCCAGCATTTT

v_call: TRBV4-1
d_call: .
clone_size: few
j_call: TRBJ2-3
cdr3_aa: CASSSGLGIGTDTQYF
cdr3_nt: TGCGCCAGCAGCTCAGGCTTAGGGATAGGCACAGATACGCAGTATTTT

v_call: TRBV10-3
d_call: .
clone_size: many
j_call: TRBJ2-3
cdr3_aa: CAISELGRPTDTQYF
cdr3_nt: TGTGCCATCAGTGAGTTAGGCAGACCGACAGATACGCAGTATTTT

v_call: TRBV19
d_call: TRBD1
clone_size: many
j_call: TRBJ2-4
cdr3_aa: CASSLGDRADKNIQYF
cdr3_nt: TGTGCCAGTAGCCTGGGGGACAGGGCGGACAAAAACATTCAGTACTTC

v_call: TRBV14
d_call: TRBD2
clone_size: many
j_call: TRBJ2-5
cdr3_aa: CASSRNRGLAGQETQYF
cdr3_nt: TGTGCCAGCAGCCGCAATCGGGGACTAGCGGGGCAAGAGACCCAGTACTTC

v_call: TRBV2
d_call: TRBD1
clone_size: few
j_call: TRBJ2-2
cdr3_aa: CASEDRIETNTGELFF
cdr3_nt: TGTGCCAGCGAGGACAGGATTGAAACGAACACCGGGGAGCTGTTTTTT

v_call: TRBV6-2/TRBV6-3
d_call: .
clone_size: many
j_call: TRBJ1-5
cdr3_aa: CASSYRLDASTSNQPQHF
cdr3_nt: TGTGCCAGCAGTTACCGCCTGGATGCGAGTACTAGCAATCAGCCCCAGCATTTT

v_call: TRBV12-3/TRBV12-4
d_call: TRBD1
clone_size: few
j_call: TRBJ1-5
cdr3_aa: CASRHLTATGDQPQHF
cdr3_nt: TGTGCCAGCAGACATTTAACGGCGACAGGGGATCAGCCCCAGCATTTT

v_call: TRBV12-5
d_call: .
clone_size: few
j_call: TRBJ1-5
cdr3_aa: CASGLDLNQPQHF
cdr3_nt: TGTGCTAGTGGTTTGGACCTCAATCAGCCCCAGCATTTT

v_call: TRBV4-3
d_call: TRBD1
clone_size: many
j_call: TRBJ2-7
cdr3_aa: CASSLFAGQGLYEQYF
cdr3_nt: TGCGCCAGCAGCCTCTTCGCGGGACAGGGGCTCTACGAGCAGTACTTC

v_call: TRBV12-3/TRBV12-4
d_call: .
clone_size: once
j_call: TRBJ1-1
cdr3_aa: CASSFSGFIDTEAFF
cdr3_nt: TGTGCCAGCAGTTTTTCGGGATTTATTGACACTGAAGCTTTCTTT

v_call: TRBV11-2
d_call: TRBD2
clone_size: .
j_call: TRBJ2-7
cdr3_aa: CASSSLASGRDEQYF
cdr3_nt: TGTGCCAGCAGCTCTCTCGCTAGCGGGAGAGACGAGCAGTACTTC

v_call: TRBV6-1
d_call: TRBD1
clone_size: few
j_call: TRBJ1-5
cdr3_aa: CASSEFVGTVPDQPQHF
cdr3_nt: TGTGCCAGCAGTGAATTTGTCGGGACAGTCCCTGATCAGCCCCAGCATTTT

v_call: TRBV12-3/TRBV12-4
d_call: .
clone_size: many
j_call: TRBJ2-5
cdr3_aa: CASNGSQGGHQETQYF
cdr3_nt: TGTGCCAGCAACGGATCACAGGGAGGGCACCAAGAGACCCAGTACTTC

v_call: TRBV4-1
d_call: .
clone_size: few
j_call: TRBJ1-4
cdr3_aa: CASSQDPGTNEKLLF
cdr3_nt: TGCGCCAGCAGCCAAGATCCGGGCACTAATGAAAAACTGCTTTTT

v_call: TRBV7-9
d_call: TRBD1
clone_size: many
j_call: TRBJ2-7
cdr3_aa: CASSSRDSTQDEQYF
cdr3_nt: TGTGCCAGCAGCTCGAGGGACAGTACTCAGGACGAGCAGTACTTC

v_call: TRBV14
d_call: .
clone_size: few
j_call: TRBJ2-1
cdr3_aa: CASSQERSGLYNEQFF
cdr3_nt: TGTGCCAGCAGCCAAGAACGGTCGGGCCTCTACAATGAGCAGTTCTTC

v_call: TRBV19
d_call: .
clone_size: few
j_call: TRBJ2-7
cdr3_aa: CASRNFIGGQGSVCEGF
cdr3_nt: TGTGCCAGTAGGAATTTTATCGGGGGACAAGGGTCAGTCTGCGAAGGTTTC

v_call: TRBV6-5
d_call: .
clone_size: .
j_call: TRBJ1-5
cdr3_aa: CASSGAGGNQPQHF
cdr3_nt: TGTGCCAGCAGCGGGGCAGGGGGCAATCAGCCCCAGCATTTT

v_call: TRBV9
d_call: .
clone_size: .
j_call: TRBJ1-1
cdr3_aa: CASTAGSRNTEASF
cdr3_nt: TGTGCCAGCACCGCGGGCAGCAGAAACACTGAAGCTTCCTTT

v_call: TRBV5-1
d_call: .
clone_size: many
j_call: TRBJ1-1
cdr3_aa: CASSLGSSVAANTEAFF
cdr3_nt: TGCGCCAGCAGCTTGGGGTCGTCGGTGGCGGCGAACACTGAAGCTTTCTTT

v_call: TRBV29-1
d_call: TRBD1
clone_size: many
j_call: TRBJ2-6
cdr3_aa: CSADFSDRASGANVLTF
cdr3_nt: TGCAGCGCTGATTTCTCCGACAGGGCAAGTGGGGCCAACGTCCTGACTTTC

v_call: TRBV20-1
d_call: .
clone_size: many
j_call: TRBJ2-7
cdr3_aa: CSARITWESYEQYF
cdr3_nt: TGCAGTGCTAGGATTACATGGGAGTCTTACGAGCAGTACTTC

v_call: TRBV27
d_call: .
clone_size: many
j_call: TRBJ2-3
cdr3_aa: CASSLNTDTQYF
cdr3_nt: TGTGCCAGCAGTTTGAACACAGATACGCAGTATTTT

v_call: TRBV7-2
d_call: .
clone_size: many
j_call: TRBJ2-3
cdr3_aa: CASSFVRQDTDTQYF
cdr3_nt: TGTGCCAGCAGCTTTGTCCGCCAGGACACAGATACGCAGTATTTT

v_call: TRBV4-1
d_call: .
clone_size: many
j_call: TRBJ2-7
cdr3_aa: CASSQLRTFEQYF
cdr3_nt: TGCGCCAGCAGCCAACTCAGGACATTTGAGCAGTACTTC

v_call: TRBV7-6
d_call: .
clone_size: many
j_call: TRBJ1-1
cdr3_aa: CASSQTENTEAFF
cdr3_nt: TGTGCCAGCAGTCAGACAGAGAACACTGAAGCTTTCTTT

v_call: TRBV4-1
d_call: .
clone_size: few
j_call: TRBJ2-7
cdr3_aa: CASSQEARGAYYEQYF
cdr3_nt: TGCGCCAGCAGCCAAGAGGCCAGAGGAGCCTACTACGAGCAGTACTTC

v_call: TRBV5-6
d_call: TRBD1
clone_size: .
j_call: TRBJ1-1
cdr3_aa: CASSLEYGTGTMNTEAFF
cdr3_nt: TGTGCCAGCAGCTTGGAGTACGGGACAGGGACCATGAACACTGAAGCTTTCTTT

v_call: TRBV2
d_call: .
clone_size: few
j_call: TRBJ2-1
cdr3_aa: CAIPNPRRDGEQFF
cdr3_nt: TGTGCCATTCCCAACCCGCGGCGGGATGGTGAGCAGTTCTTC

v_call: TRBV7-9
d_call: .
clone_size: many
j_call: TRBJ2-3
cdr3_aa: CASSPPLWGLISDTQYF
cdr3_nt: TGTGCCAGCAGCCCGCCTCTTTGGGGTTTGATATCAGATACGCAGTATTTT

v_call: TRBV6-2/TRBV6-3
d_call: .
clone_size: .
j_call: TRBJ2-3
cdr3_aa: CASSLGLGGLPNTQYF
cdr3_nt: TGTGCCAGCAGTTTAGGGCTGGGGGGCCTTCCAAATACGCAGTATTTT

v_call: TRBV20-1
d_call: .
clone_size: many
j_call: TRBJ2-7
cdr3_aa: CSAGGGTGRLWEQYF
cdr3_nt: TGCAGTGCAGGGGGGGGAACTGGGAGGCTATGGGAGCAGTACTTC

v_call: TRBV5-4
d_call: .
clone_size: many
j_call: TRBJ2-7
cdr3_aa: CASSEPGSYEQYF
cdr3_nt: TGTGCCAGCAGCGAGCCAGGGTCCTACGAGCAGTACTTC

v_call: TRBV7-6
d_call: .
clone_size: many
j_call: TRBJ2-2
cdr3_aa: CASSFPRRGPNTGELFF
cdr3_nt: TGTGCCAGCAGCTTCCCCAGAAGAGGGCCCAACACCGGGGAGCTGTTTTTT

v_call: TRBV4-3
d_call: .
clone_size: many
j_call: TRBJ1-6
cdr3_aa: CASSQDSRDHNSPLHF
cdr3_nt: TGCGCCAGCAGCCAAGATTCGAGGGACCATAATTCACCCCTCCACTTT

v_call: TRBV6-5
d_call: .
clone_size: many
j_call: TRBJ2-4
cdr3_aa: CASSYQAHSPAKNIQYF
cdr3_nt: TGTGCCAGCAGTTACCAGGCCCACTCCCCGGCCAAAAACATTCAGTACTTC

v_call: TRBV20-1
d_call: .
clone_size: many
j_call: TRBJ2-5
cdr3_aa: CSATGLYQETQYF
cdr3_nt: TGCAGTGCTACAGGACTGTACCAAGAGACCCAGTACTTC

v_call: TRBV5-5
d_call: TRBD1
clone_size: .
j_call: TRBJ1-1
cdr3_aa: CASSLDRGLLVVAFF
cdr3_nt: TGTGCCAGCAGCTTGGACAGGGGGCTCTTGGTTGTCGCTTTCTTT

v_call: TRBV7-9
d_call: .
clone_size: many
j_call: TRBJ1-5
cdr3_aa: CASSKGVNQPQHF
cdr3_nt: TGTGCCAGCAGCAAGGGGGTAAATCAGCCCCAGCATTTT

v_call: TRBV2
d_call: .
clone_size: many
j_call: TRBJ2-7
cdr3_aa: CASSEAGSSVYEQYF
cdr3_nt: TGTGCCAGCAGTGAAGCCGGCAGCTCCGTCTACGAGCAGTACTTC

v_call: TRBV5-6
d_call: .
clone_size: .
j_call: TRBJ1-5
cdr3_aa: CASSLFGRNSNQPQHF
cdr3_nt: TGTGCCAGCAGCTTATTCGGACGGAATAGCAATCAGCCCCAGCATTTT

v_call: TRBV12-3/TRBV12-4
d_call: .
clone_size: many
j_call: TRBJ2-3
cdr3_aa: CASSLVPGADTQYF
cdr3_nt: TGTGCCAGCAGTTTGGTCCCCGGGGCAGATACGCAGTATTTT

v_call: TRBV29-1
d_call: .
clone_size: few
j_call: TRBJ1-1
cdr3_aa: CSVFREGNTEAFF
cdr3_nt: TGCAGCGTCTTCCGCGAGGGGAACACTGAAGCTTTCTTT

v_call: TRBV3-1
d_call: .
clone_size: many
j_call: TRBJ1-3
cdr3_aa: CASSQEPGNTIYF
cdr3_nt: TGTGCCAGCAGCCAAGAACCTGGAAACACCATATATTTT

v_call: TRBV4-2
d_call: .
clone_size: many
j_call: TRBJ2-3
cdr3_aa: CASSQGNGDSTDTQYF
cdr3_nt: TGTGCCAGCAGCCAAGGAAACGGAGATAGCACAGATACGCAGTATTTT

v_call: TRBV4-3
d_call: .
clone_size: many
j_call: TRBJ1-1
cdr3_aa: CASSQDWTLRNTEAFF
cdr3_nt: TGCGCCAGCAGCCAAGATTGGACACTTAGGAACACTGAAGCTTTCTTT

v_call: TRBV7-9
d_call: .
clone_size: .
j_call: TRBJ2-7
cdr3_aa: CASSLWAGGAYEQSF
cdr3_nt: .